What follows are 21 T cell receptor beta chains derived from one specimen sequenced in a study of cytomegalovirus exposure and HLA in healthy donors. The PCR used 60 Vbeta and 13 Jbeta primers. Here immunoSEQ multiplex PCR was the method, and the copy in TCRdb shows in-frame clones only, minus some. The table shows some 60,000 clones, with around 87% occurring only once. The sample comprised PBMCs. The receptors were sampled from a man aged 18-30 years in good health and CMV-seronegative.

The gene calls are TRBV29-1 and TRBJ2-7; 10 nucleotides align to TRBD1. CDR1 SQVTM and CDR2 ANQGSEA come from the germline V gene. V was clipped by 6 bases and J by 6 bases; unmatched bases: 17. CDR3 length equals 16 residues. The CDR3 is CSVVLPYLGQGVEQYF. As DNA, the CDR3 is TGCAGCGTGGTCCTCCCCTACCTAGGACAGGGGGTCGAGCAGTACTTC.

The V gene is TRBV6-6, the J gene TRBJ1-2; D unclear. The ends were cut back, 2 bases at V and 4 bases at J, with 14 bases in the middle. The CDR3 extends over 15 amino acids. Germline CDR1 reads MNHNY; CDR2 reads SVGAGI (reference sequence). CDR3: CASSYPEERLYGYTF. The CDR3 nucleotides read TGTGCCAGCAGTTACCCTGAGGAGCGGCTCTATGGCTACACCTTC.

This sequence joins TRBV6-6 and TRBJ1-5, with 9 nucleotides matching TRBD1. The CDR3 sequence is 13 residues long. The germline gives CDR1 MNHNY, CDR2 SVGAGI (reference sequence). V lost 1 base to trimming and J lost 9 bases; unmatched junction nucleotides: 1. The DNA of the CDR3 is TGTGCCAGCAGTTACTTGGGACAGGGGCCCCAGCATTTT. It yields the protein CASSYLGQGPQHF.

The rearrangement links TRBV6-5 to TRBJ2-7; D is unclear. Trimming removed 1 base at V and 4 bases at J, with 14 bases between. CDR1 is MNHEY, CDR2 SVGAGI, per germline. CDR3 length: 15 residues. CDR3 sequence: CASSYLSSRGYEQYF. The CDR3 DNA reads as TGTGCCAGCAGTTACTTAAGTAGCCGTGGATACGAGCAGTACTTC.

The rearrangement uses TRBV7-2 and TRBJ1-3; D gene unclear. V was pared by 4 bases and J by 3 bases, with 4 bases between. The germline CDR1 and CDR2 sequences are SGHTA and FQGNSA. CDR3 length: 12 residues. The CDR3 spells CASSSRGNTIYF. The DNA for the CDR3 is TGTGCCAGCAGCTCCCGTGGAAACACCATATATTTT.

This chain uses TRBV10-2 with TRBJ2-1; tentative D call: TRBD2 (5 bases). The CDR3 is made up of 13 amino acids. V was trimmed by 5 bases and J by 6 bases, leaving 11 bases between them. Germline V gives CDR1 WSHSY, CDR2 SAAADI. The CDR3 loop is CASSTSFFNEQFF. The CDR3, as DNA: TGCGCCAGCAGTACTAGTTTCTTCAATGAGCAGTTCTTC.

The chain links TRBV4-1 to TRBJ2-7, with 7 nucleotides matching TRBD1. Germline V CDR1 and CDR2: MGHRA, YSYEKL. V lost 1 base to trimming and J lost 2 bases; unmatched junction nucleotides: 8. The CDR3 totals 16 residues. The DNA of the CDR3 is TGCGCCAGCAGCCAAGGAGAGACAGGGCTCCCCTACGAGCAGTACTTC. Translating gives CASSQGETGLPYEQYF.

This clone was counted between two and nine times. J is TRBJ2-7 and V is TRBV5-6; 10 bases are shared with TRBD2. Looked up from germline, CDR1 is SGHDT and CDR2 is YYEEEE. The CDR3 runs to 14 residues. V shed 4 bases and J 5 bases; nucleotides not matched to a gene: 6. CDR3 in amino acids: CASSPSGGRDEQYF. CDR3 in DNA: TGTGCCAGCAGCCCTAGCGGGGGAAGGGACGAGCAGTACTTC.

The chain links TRBV6-1 to TRBJ2-7; D not certain. V dropped 0 bases and J dropped 2 bases, with 5 bases sitting between them. Germline V gene lookup returns CDR1 MNHNS and CDR2 SASEGT. The CDR3 is 13 residues long. In DNA form, the CDR3 reads TGTGCCAGCAGTGAAGCGCCTACCTACGAGCAGTACTTC. It specifies CASSEAPTYEQYF.

The V call is TRBV2, the J call TRBJ1-1, with D maybe TRBD1 (5 bases). V shed 0 bases and J shed 3 bases, with 8 bases lying between them. Germline V gene lookup returns CDR1 SNHLY and CDR2 FYNNEI. The CDR3 runs 14 residues. The CDR3 loop reads CASSEAGGDTEAFF. The DNA of the CDR3 is TGTGCCAGCAGTGAAGCGGGGGGGGACACTGAAGCTTTCTTT.

This chain joins TRBV5-8 and TRBJ2-2, with TRBD2 as a possible D gene (6 bases). This CDR3 contains 16 residues. Per the germline V gene, CDR1 is SGHTS and CDR2 is YDEGEE. V was pared by 7 bases and J by 0 bases, with 16 bases between. Here the CDR3 DNA reads TGTGCCAGCCCTCCCGAGGCGGGGACGAACACCGGGGAGCTGTTTTTT. It translates to CASPPEAGTNTGELFF.

The chain employs TRBV30 and TRBJ2-5; no clear D gene. This CDR3 region has 11 residues. Germline V CDR1 and CDR2: GTSNPN, SVGIG (reference sequence). Trimming cost V 1 base and J 5 bases, with 5 bases left between them. The CDR3 loop is CAWSAQETQYF. The CDR3, as DNA: TGTGCCTGGAGTGCCCAGGAGACCCAGTACTTC.

This clone was recorded once. The V gene is TRBV9, the J gene TRBJ2-7; 8 bases are a match to TRBD2. Per the germline V gene, CDR1 is SGDLS and CDR2 is YYNGEE. V lost 4 bases, J lost 6 bases, and 6 bases stayed unmatched. This CDR3 has 13 residues. The CDR3 DNA is TGTGCCAGCAGCCCCTCGGGGGGGGCCGAGCAGTACTTC. Translating gives CASSPSGGAEQYF.

The J gene is TRBJ1-2, the V gene TRBV28; 8 bases align to TRBD1. Germline V gene data show CDR1 as MDHEN and CDR2 as SYDVKM. This CDR3 contains 19 residues. With V trimmed by 5 bases and J by 7 bases, 24 bases remained unmatched. The CDR3 DNA reads as TGTGCCAGCAGTCCAATTTATACCCGTAAGGACAGGGTGGTTCGTGGCTACACCTTC. This sequence encodes CASSPIYTRKDRVVRGYTF.

This chain connects TRBV10-1 to TRBJ2-2; 7 bases line up with TRBD1. The junction had 6 bases not matched to a gene; V was cut back by 0 bases and J by 5 bases. CDR3 length equals 16 residues. Germline V CDR1 and CDR2: WNHNN, SYGVQD (reference sequence). This CDR3 reads CASSESATGSTGELFF. The CDR3 DNA is TGCGCCAGCAGTGAGTCCGCGACAGGGTCTACCGGGGAGCTGTTTTTT.

This chain connects TRBV6-5 to TRBJ2-3; 7 nucleotides agree with TRBD1. The germline V gene encodes CDR1 MNHEY and CDR2 SVGAGI. The J segment lost 3 bases and the V segment lost 7 bases, leaving 7 bases of the junction unmatched. The CDR3 sequence is 14 residues long. CDR3 in DNA: TGTGCCAGCACTTCCTCGACAGGGACAGATACGCAGTATTTT. This translates into CASTSSTGTDTQYF.

V and J are TRBV9 and TRBJ1-2, with D maybe TRBD1 (5 bases). Trimming took 0 bases from V and 8 from J, leaving 17 bases between them. Germline values: CDR1 SGDLS, CDR2 YYNGEE. The CDR3 is 15 amino acids. The CDR3 protein is CASSVATSPGRGYTF. The CDR3 DNA follows: TGTGCCAGCAGCGTAGCTACCTCGCCAGGGCGGGGCTACACCTTC.

The chain combines TRBV4-1 with TRBJ2-5; 7 nucleotides agree with TRBD2. This CDR3 is 15 amino acids long. With 0 bases clipped from V and 5 bases from J, the junction kept 6 bases outside the gene matches. Looked up from germline, CDR1 is MGHRA and CDR2 is YSYEKL. In nucleotides, the CDR3 is TGCGCCAGCAGCCAAGATCGGGGGGACGGGGAGACCCAGTACTTC. Translated, it gives CASSQDRGDGETQYF.

The chain uses TRBV7-9 and TRBJ1-4; 7 nucleotides align to TRBD1. This CDR3 has 17 residues. Per germline, CDR1 SEHNR and CDR2 FQNEAQ (reference sequence). After removal of 5 bases from V and 5 bases from J, the junction contained 14 bases not matched to a gene. CDR3 sequence (DNA): TGTGCCAGCAGCGATCTCAGCACAGGGGAGAAAAATGAAAAACTGTTTTTT. This sequence encodes CASSDLSTGEKNEKLFF.

The chain recombines TRBV2 with TRBJ2-7; tentative D call: TRBD1 (6 bases). CDR1 is SNHLY, CDR2 FYNNEI, per germline. The V gene lost 5 bases and the J gene lost 6 bases, with 8 bases spanning the gap. The CDR3 extends over 11 amino acids. CDR3 region: CASSTGSEQYF. For the CDR3, the DNA is TGTGCCAGCAGTACAGGGTCCGAGCAGTACTTC.

This clone was observed once. The chain is built from TRBV30 and TRBJ1-6; the D is unclear. The CDR3 is 15 residues long. Germline CDR1 reads GTSNPN; CDR2 reads SVGIG (reference sequence). Trimming shortened V by 1 base and J by 0 bases, and 7 bases separated the two germline ends. For the CDR3, the DNA is TGTGCCTGGAGTGGGGCGGGCTCCTATAATTCACCCCTCCACTTT. As protein: CAWSGAGSYNSPLHF.